The 2 T cell receptor beta chains below come from one sample, sequenced in a study of blood T cells in healthy people across ages. The authors ran a second PCR of about 6 to 11 cycles using a sample-barcoded 5' primer and a J-beta primer mix. TCRdb processed the 5' RACE reads anew with MiXCR; each CDR3 protein has one entry. The data hold about 970,000 distinct CDR3 sequences, with roughly 47% observed a single time. Sequenced: blood. The receptors were sampled from a woman aged 55-69 years in good health.

Of note for this clonotype: One end of the junction fails to match germline, which may point to a read error. The chain employs TRBV20-1 and TRBJ1-4; D may be TRBD1 (5 bases). This CDR3 comprises 16 residues. CDR1 DFQATT and CDR2 SNEGSKA come from the germline V gene (reference sequence). In DNA form, the CDR3 reads TGCAGTGCTAGAGAACCGGGGACGGCCCTCTATGAAGAACTGTTTTTT. This gives the protein CSAREPGTALYEELFF.

This chain connects TRBV5-1 to TRBJ2-3; no reliable D call. CDR3 length equals 18 residues. Between the trimmed V and J ends, which lost 0 bases and 1 base, there was a span of 18 bases. Germline CDR1 is SGHRS and CDR2 is YFSETQ. The CDR3 sequence is CASSLAGFRGRRTDTQYF. CDR3 coding DNA: TGCGCCAGCAGCTTGGCCGGTTTCCGCGGCAGACGCACAGATACGCAGTATTTT.